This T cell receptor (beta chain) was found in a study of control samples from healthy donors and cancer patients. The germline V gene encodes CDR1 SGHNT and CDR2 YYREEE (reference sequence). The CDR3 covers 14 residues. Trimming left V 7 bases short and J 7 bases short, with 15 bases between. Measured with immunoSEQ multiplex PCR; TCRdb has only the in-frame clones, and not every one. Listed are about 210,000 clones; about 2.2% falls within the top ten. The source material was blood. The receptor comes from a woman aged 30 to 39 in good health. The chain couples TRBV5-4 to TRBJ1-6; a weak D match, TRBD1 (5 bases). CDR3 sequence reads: CASQGQNRNSPLHF. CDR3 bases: TGTGCCAGCCAGGGCCAGAATAGAAATTCACCCCTCCACTTT.